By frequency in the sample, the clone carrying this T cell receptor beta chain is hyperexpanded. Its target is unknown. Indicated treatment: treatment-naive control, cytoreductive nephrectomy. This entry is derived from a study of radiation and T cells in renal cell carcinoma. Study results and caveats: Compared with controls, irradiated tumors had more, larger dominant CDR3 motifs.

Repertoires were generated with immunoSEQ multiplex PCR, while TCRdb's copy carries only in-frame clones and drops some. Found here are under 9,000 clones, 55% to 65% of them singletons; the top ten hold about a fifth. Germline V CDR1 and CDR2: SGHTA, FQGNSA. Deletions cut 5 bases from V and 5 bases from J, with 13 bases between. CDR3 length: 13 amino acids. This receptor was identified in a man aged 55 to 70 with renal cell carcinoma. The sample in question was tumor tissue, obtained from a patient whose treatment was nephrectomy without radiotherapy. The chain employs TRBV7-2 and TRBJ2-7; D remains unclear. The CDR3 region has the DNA TGTGCCAGCAGCCCCCCTTGGCAGAACGAGCAGTACTTC. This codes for CASSPPWQNEQYF.